This T cell receptor (beta chain) was identified in a study of cytomegalovirus exposure and HLA in healthy donors. This CDR3 comprises 14 residues. The ends were cut back, 0 bases at V and 2 bases at J, with 11 bases in the middle. Germline CDR1 GTSNPN, CDR2 SVGIG (reference sequence). Amplification used 60 Vbeta primers and 13 Jbeta primers. Sequencing was performed with immunoSEQ multiplex PCR; in TCRdb, only in-frame clones are kept and a portion is missing. Here the sample spans roughly 120,000 clones, 70% to 75% being singletons. This TCR came from a woman aged 18-29 years in good health and CMV-seronegative. The chain carries TRBV30 and TRBJ2-7, with unresolved D. Sequenced input: PBMCs. Here the CDR3 reads CAWSVTAKAYEQYF. CDR3 coding DNA: TGTGCCTGGAGTGTAACAGCAAAAGCCTACGAGCAGTACTTC.